This T cell receptor beta chain stems from a study of blood T cell repertoires in COVID-19. Study summary: COVID-19 samples from acute and convalescent phases originated in the United States, Italy and Spain. In each case, the material was cDNA or gDNA derived from T cells, B-cell-depleted T cells, or PBMCs.

Self-reported history from a screening survey and questionnaire set each donor's cohort. Germline V CDR1 and CDR2: LGHNA, YSLEER. Trimming left V 0 bases short and J 0 bases short, with 8 bases between. The CDR3 length is 16 residues. Study processing details: Counts of nucleated cells, estimated from reference gene primer amplification, were obtained. Method: immunoSEQ multiplex PCR; TCRdb's copy keeps in-frame clones and lacks some. The V and J calls and the clone size are those of that table, but D and trimming were determined from the DNA. The sample has about 170,000 clones; about 90% are singletons.

The TCR was taken from a human donor with acute COVID-19. The donor label of this sample is uncertain. The source material was PBMCs or T cells enriched from blood (not recorded which). The chain is built from TRBV4-3 and TRBJ1-4; D unresolved. Here the CDR3 reads CASSQDLVTTNEKLFF. The CDR3 nucleotides read TGCGCCAGCAGCCAAGATCTCGTTACAACTAATGAAAAACTGTTTTTT.